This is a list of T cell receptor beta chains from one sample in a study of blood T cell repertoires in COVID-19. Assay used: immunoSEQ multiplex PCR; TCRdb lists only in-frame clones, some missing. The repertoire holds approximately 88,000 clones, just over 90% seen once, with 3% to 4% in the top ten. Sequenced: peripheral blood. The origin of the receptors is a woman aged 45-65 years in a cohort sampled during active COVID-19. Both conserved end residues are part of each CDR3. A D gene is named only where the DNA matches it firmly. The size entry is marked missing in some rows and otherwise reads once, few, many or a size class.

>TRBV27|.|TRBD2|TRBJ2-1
TGTGCCAGCAGCCCCGGGACTAGCGGATACAATGAGCAGTTCTTC
CASSPGTSGYNEQFF
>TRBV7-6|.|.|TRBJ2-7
TGTGCCAGCAGCTTAACGACGGCGGACTACCACTCCTACGAGCAGTACTTC
CASSLTTADYHSYEQYF
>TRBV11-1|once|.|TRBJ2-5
TGTGCCAGCAGCTTCGGAGTGACTTTCCAAGAGACCCAGTACTTC
CASSFGVTFQETQYF
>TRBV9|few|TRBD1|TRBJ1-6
TGTGCCAGCAGCGTAGAGGGACAGAATAATTCACCCCTCCACTTT
CASSVEGQNNSPLHF
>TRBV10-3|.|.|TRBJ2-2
TGTGCCATCAGTGATCACGGGTCGAACACCGGGGAGCTGTTTTTT
CAISDHGSNTGELFF
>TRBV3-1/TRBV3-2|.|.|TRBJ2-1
TGTGCCAGCAGCCAAGCCCCCCAGGCCTCCTCCTACAATGAGCAGTTCTTC
CASSQAPQASSYNEQFF
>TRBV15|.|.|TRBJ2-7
TGTGCCACCAGCAGAGATTACGGTACTAGTGAGCAGTACTTC
CATSRDYGTSEQYF
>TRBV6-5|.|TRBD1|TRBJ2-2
TGTGCCAGCAGTTACCTCGGGACAGGGGTTCCCGGGGAGCTGTTTTTT
CASSYLGTGVPGELFF
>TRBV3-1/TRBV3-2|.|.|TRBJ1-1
TGTGCCAGCAGCCAGTCGACAGGAAGGACTGAAGCTTTCTTT
CASSQSTGRTEAFF
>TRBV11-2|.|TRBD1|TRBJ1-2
TGTGCCAGCAGCTTAACTTTGGACAGGGGAAACTATGGCTACACCTTC
CASSLTLDRGNYGYTF
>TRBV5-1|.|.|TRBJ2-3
TGCGCCAGCAGCCCTCGTACTAGCACAGATACGCAGTATTTT
CASSPRTSTDTQYF
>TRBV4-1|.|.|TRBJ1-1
TGCGCCAGCAGCCATTCTAGACAGTCACCCAGAGGGAACACTGAAGCTTTCTTT
CASSHSRQSPRGNTEAFF
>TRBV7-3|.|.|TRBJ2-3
TGTGCCAGCAGCTTATGGCGGAGCACAGATACGCAGTATTTT
CASSLWRSTDTQYF
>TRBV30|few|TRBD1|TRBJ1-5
TGTGCCTGGAACCCCCGACAGGGGCTAGCCCAGCATTTT
CAWNPRQGLAQHF
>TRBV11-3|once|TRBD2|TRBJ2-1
TGTGCCAGCAGCGTGACTAGCAGTGGTAGCTACAATGAGCAGTTCTTC
CASSVTSSGSYNEQFF
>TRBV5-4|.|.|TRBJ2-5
TGTGCCAGCAGCTTGTCCGACGGAGGGACCCAGTACTTC
CASSLSDGGTQYF
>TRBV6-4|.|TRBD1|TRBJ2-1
TGTGCCAGCAGTGACAGGTACGACAGGGCCGACAATGAGCAGTTCTTC
CASSDRYDRADNEQFF
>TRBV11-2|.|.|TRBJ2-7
TGTGCCAGCAGAGGACACAGGGATCGGTACGAGCAGTACTTC
CASRGHRDRYEQYF
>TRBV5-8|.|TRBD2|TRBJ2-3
TGTGCCAGCTATAAACCGGGACTAGCCCCAGATACGCAGTATTTT
CASYKPGLAPDTQYF
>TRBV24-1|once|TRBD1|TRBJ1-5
TGTGCCACCAGTGATTTGTTTTGGACAGGAGATCTACGCCGCGATCAGCCCCAGCATTTT
CATSDLFWTGDLRRDQPQHF
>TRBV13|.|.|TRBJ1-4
TGTGCCAGCAGCTCCAGAAGGACAGTCTTTAATGAAAAACTGTTTTTT
CASSSRRTVFNEKLFF
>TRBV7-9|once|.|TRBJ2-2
TGTGCCAGCAGCTTAACATCCTCGGGCACCGGGGAGCTGTTTTTT
CASSLTSSGTGELFF
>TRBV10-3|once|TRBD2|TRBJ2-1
TGTGCCATCAAGCCTAGCGGGGAGGAGGTTAATGAGCAGTTCTTC
CAIKPSGEEVNEQFF
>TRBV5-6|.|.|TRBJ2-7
TGTGCCAGCAGCTTGGGTCGCTACGAGCAGTACTTC
CASSLGRYEQYF
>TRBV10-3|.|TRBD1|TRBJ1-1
TGTGCCACCCAATGGGACAGGGAGAACACTGAAGCTTTCTTT
CATQWDRENTEAFF
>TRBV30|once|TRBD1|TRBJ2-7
TGTGCCTGGAGTATCTCTCCGGGGACAGGGTTGACCTACGAGCAGTACTTC
CAWSISPGTGLTYEQYF
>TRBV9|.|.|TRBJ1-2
TGTGCCAGCAGCGGAACGGGGGGCCCAATAAGGGGCTACACCTTC
CASSGTGGPIRGYTF
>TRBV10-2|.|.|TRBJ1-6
TGCGCCAGCAGTGAAGGTCAGGGCAATTCACCCCTCCACTTT
CASSEGQGNSPLHF
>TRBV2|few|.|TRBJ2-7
TGTGCCAGCGGGCCAGCGGGCCAGCTTGACGAGCAGTACTTC
CASGPAGQLDEQYF
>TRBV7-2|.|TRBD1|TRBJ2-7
TGTGCCAGCAGCTTAGTGGGGGACAGGGCCGACGAGCAGTACTTC
CASSLVGDRADEQYF
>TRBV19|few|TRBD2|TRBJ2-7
TGTGCCAGTAGTACTAGCGGGGTCTCCTACGAGCAGTACTTC
CASSTSGVSYEQYF
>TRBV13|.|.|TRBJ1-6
TGTGCCAGCAGCTTATTCTCCGAAGAGTATAATTCACCCCTCCACTTT
CASSLFSEEYNSPLHF
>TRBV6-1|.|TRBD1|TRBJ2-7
TGTGCCAGCAGTGATAGTGACAGGGCCCAGTACTTC
CASSDSDRAQYF
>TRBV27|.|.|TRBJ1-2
TGTGCCAGCAGTCTCTTACAGGGTGGAGGCTACACCTTC
CASSLLQGGGYTF
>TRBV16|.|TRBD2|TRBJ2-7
TGTGCCAGCAGCCAATCGTGGACTAGCCCCTACGAGCAGTACTTC
CASSQSWTSPYEQYF
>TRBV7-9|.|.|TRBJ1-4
TGTGCCAGCAGCTCCCCGGTGGGGGGAGCAACTAATGAAAAACTGTTTTTT
CASSSPVGGATNEKLFF
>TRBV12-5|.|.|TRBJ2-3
TGTGCTAGTGGTATGGGACTTTTCCCAGATACGCAGTATTTT
CASGMGLFPDTQYF
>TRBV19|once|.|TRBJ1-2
TGTGCCAGTAGTATAGGTTACGGCCGTACGAGGGATGGCTACACCTTC
CASSIGYGRTRDGYTF
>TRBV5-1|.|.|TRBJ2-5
TGCGCCAGCAGCTTGGGACTTCATAAAGAGACCCAGTACTTC
CASSLGLHKETQYF
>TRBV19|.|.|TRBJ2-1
TGTGCCAGTAGTACCAGCGGAGCGGGCGTCGATGAGCAGTTCTTC
CASSTSGAGVDEQFF
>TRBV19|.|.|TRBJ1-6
TGTGCCAGTAGTATAGCGGGCTCCTATAATTCACCCCTCCACTTT
CASSIAGSYNSPLHF
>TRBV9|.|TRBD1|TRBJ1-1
TGTGCCAGCAGCCCTCGACAGGGGGACACTGAAGCTTTCTTT
CASSPRQGDTEAFF
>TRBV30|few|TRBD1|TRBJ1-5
TGTGCCTGGGGAAGGGGACAGTGGAGCAATCAGCCCCAGCATTTT
CAWGRGQWSNQPQHF
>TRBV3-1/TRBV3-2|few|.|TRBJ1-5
TGTGCCAGCAGCCAAGATGCGGCAGATCGAGACCAGCATTTT
CASSQDAADRDQHF
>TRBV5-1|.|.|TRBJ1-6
TGCGCCACTCGGGGTGGGGACTCCTATAATTCACCCCTCCACTTT
CATRGGDSYNSPLHF
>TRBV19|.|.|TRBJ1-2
TGTGCCAGTACCGACAGGATCCTAGCAGGCTACACCTTC
CASTDRILAGYTF
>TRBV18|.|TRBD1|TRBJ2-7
TGTGCCAGCTCACCACCTGGGACAGGGGGTTACGAGCAGTACTTC
CASSPPGTGGYEQYF
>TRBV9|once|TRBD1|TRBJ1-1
TGTGCCAGCAGCGCCGACAGGGGGCTGGCTTTCTTT
CASSADRGLAFF
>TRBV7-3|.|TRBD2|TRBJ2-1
TGTGCCAGCAGCTTAATTCCGGCTAGCGGGAGGGGAAATTCTATAGAGCAGTTCTTC
CASSLIPASGRGNSIEQFF
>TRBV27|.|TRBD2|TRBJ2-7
TGTGCCAGCAGTTTATCGAGGCGGGCGGGAGCGTCCTACGAGCAGTACTTC
CASSLSRRAGASYEQYF
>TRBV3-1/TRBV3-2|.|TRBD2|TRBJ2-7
TGTGCCAGCAGCCAAGGCCGGGGACTAGCGGCCACCCGAGGTCGGGAGCAGTACTTC
CASSQGRGLAATRGREQYF
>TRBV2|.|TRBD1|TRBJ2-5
TGTGCCAGCACCCTAGGACAGGCGAAGACCCAAGTTGAGGCCCAGTACTTC
CASTLGQAKTQVEAQYF
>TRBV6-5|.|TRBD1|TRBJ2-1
TGTGCCAGCGAGGGGGGACAGGGGAATGAGCAGTTCTTC
CASEGGQGNEQFF